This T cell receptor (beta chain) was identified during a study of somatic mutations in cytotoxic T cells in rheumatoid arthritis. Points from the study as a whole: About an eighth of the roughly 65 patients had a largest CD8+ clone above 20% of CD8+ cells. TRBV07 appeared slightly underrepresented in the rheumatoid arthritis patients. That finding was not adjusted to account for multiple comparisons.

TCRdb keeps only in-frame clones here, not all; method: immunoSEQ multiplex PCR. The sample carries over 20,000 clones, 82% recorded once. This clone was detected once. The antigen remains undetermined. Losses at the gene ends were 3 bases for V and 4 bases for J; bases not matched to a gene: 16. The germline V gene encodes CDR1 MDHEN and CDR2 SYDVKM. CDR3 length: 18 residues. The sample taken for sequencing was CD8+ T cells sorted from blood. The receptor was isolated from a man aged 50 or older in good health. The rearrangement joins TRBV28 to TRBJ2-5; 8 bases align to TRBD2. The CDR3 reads CASSLAVGGAGVVETQYF. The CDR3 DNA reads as TGTGCCAGCAGTTTGGCCGTCGGGGGGGCGGGTGTGGTAGAGACCCAGTACTTC.